The 12 T cell receptor beta chains reported below all come from one sample, sequenced in a study of T cell repertoires in cytomegalovirus infection. Antigen specificity for these receptors is unknown. TCRdb reprocessed the reads with MiXCR, giving one entry per CDR3 protein. The sample holds 250,000 to 300,000 distinct CDR3 sequences, approximately 22% seen once. The specimen comprised cultured PBMCs, sampled from culture after CMV antigen stimulation. These receptors were taken from a human donor in good health (CMV status not recorded). Some clones in this sample may be carry-over from other donors' samples.

At least ten counts were recorded for this clonotype. The rearrangement uses TRBV7-2 and TRBJ2-5, with D possibly TRBD2 on 6 matching bases. CDR3 length: 15 amino acids. Trimming removed 1 base from V and 4 bases from J, with 13 bases in between. CDR1 SGHTA and CDR2 FQGNSA come from the germline V gene. CDR3 sequence: CASSLGGGTSETQYF. In nucleotides, the CDR3 is TGTGCCAGCAGCTTAGGAGGTGGGACTTCAGAGACCCAGTACTTC. Supplemented by reference TRBV7-2 and TRBJ2-5, the full variable domain reads GAGVSQSPSNKVTEKGKDVELRCDPISGHTALYWYRQSLGQGLEFLIYFQGNSAPDKSGLPSDRFSAERTGGSVSTLTIQRTQQEDSAVYLCASSLGGGTSETQYFGPGTRLLVL.

The rearrangement joins TRBV28 to TRBJ2-1; D not resolved. This CDR3 spans 12 amino acids. In germline, CDR1 is MDHEN, CDR2 SYDVKM. The V end was cut by 8 bases, the J end by 6 bases, with 11 bases between. CDR3 in DNA: TGTGCCAGCCACGAGAAGGTCAATGAGCAGTTCTTC. This gives the protein CASHEKVNEQFF.

This clonotype was picked up many times. The chain links TRBV7-8 to TRBJ1-2, with D tentatively TRBD1 (6 bases). In germline, CDR1 is SGHVS, CDR2 FQNEAQ. The V and J ends lost 2 bases and 5 bases respectively, with 15 bases between them. This CDR3 is 15 amino acids long. The CDR3 region is CASSLLSRTEYGYTF. As DNA, the CDR3 is TGTGCCAGCAGCTTATTGTCCCGGACAGAATATGGCTACACCTTC.

Worth noting for this clonotype: At one of its ends the junction is not consistent with the germline gene, which may arise from a read error. The CDR3 reads CDSTLGRGSTEAFF. In DNA, the CDR3 is TGTGACAGCACCTTGGGCCGGGGGAGCACTGAAGCTTTCTTT. V usage is TRBV12-3 or TRBV12-4 and J usage is TRBJ1-1; possibly TRBD1 for D (5 bases). This CDR3 comprises 14 residues.

In its sample, this clonotype was seen a few times. This rearrangement joins TRBV6-7 to TRBJ2-3, with D unresolved. TRBV6-7 falls under the ORF class, with uncertain function. This CDR3 spans 18 amino acids. With 7 bases removed from V and 4 bases from J, the gap between germline ends came to 27 bases. CDR3 nucleotide sequence: TGTGCCAGCATCGAGAGCTGTCCCGGGCCATCGTTTGCAGATACGCAGTATTTT. It encodes CASIESCPGPSFADTQYF.

The table lists this clonotype with many counts. The J gene is TRBJ1-1, the V gene TRBV7-2; D is unresolved. V was cut by 1 base and J by 2 bases, with 11 bases left in between. The CDR3 runs 15 residues. Germline V lookup: CDR1 SGHTA, CDR2 FQGNSA. The CDR3 nucleotides read TGTGCCAGCAGCTTAGTTGCGGGTGTAAACACTGAAGCTTTCTTT. It translates to CASSLVAGVNTEAFF.

The CDR3 protein is CASSIGENTGELFF. The CDR3 DNA follows: TGCGCCAGCAGCATCGGGGAGAACACCGGGGAGCTGTTTTTT. The V call is TRBV5-1, the J call TRBJ2-2, with D possibly matching TRBD2 (5 bases). The CDR3 length is 14 residues. In germline, CDR1 is SGHRS, CDR2 YFSETQ. V lost 4 bases, J lost 1 base, and 8 bases lay in between.

This clonotype occurred a few times. An end of the junction does not agree with germline; a read error may underlie this. This rearrangement joins TRBV27 to TRBJ1-1; D ambiguous. The CDR3 length is 14 residues. Germline V lookup: CDR1 MNHEY, CDR2 SMNVEV (reference sequence). The DNA for the CDR3 is TGTGCCAGCGGTTTATTCCCTGGGAACACTGAAGCTTTCTTT. As protein: CASGLFPGNTEAFF.

This clonotype has at least ten counts. V is TRBV7-2 and J is TRBJ2-3; D ambiguous. The CDR3 covers 16 residues. With 6 bases removed from V and 4 bases from J, the gap between germline ends came to 20 bases. Germline lookup yields CDR1 SGHTA and CDR2 FQGNSA. Here the CDR3 DNA reads TGTGCCAGCAGTACATATAGACCCATAGGACCAGATACGCAGTATTTT. Encoded protein: CASSTYRPIGPDTQYF.

There are a few counts of this clonotype. This chain connects TRBV28 to TRBJ2-5, with D perhaps TRBD1 or TRBD2 (6 bases each). The V end lost 3 bases, the J end lost 1 base, and 15 bases lay between the germline ends. Germline V gene lookup returns CDR1 MDHEN and CDR2 SYDVKM. The CDR3 spans 16 residues. The CDR3 bases are TGTGCCAGCAGTTTGCGGCTAGGGGGACTCCAAGAGACCCAGTACTTC. Residues: CASSLRLGGLQETQYF.

This clonotype has more than one count but fewer than ten. The junction and the germline gene differ at one end; a read error may be behind it. The chain employs TRBV7-4 and TRBJ2-3, with 11 bases matching TRBD2. Germline CDR1 is SGHVT and CDR2 is SQSDAQ. The CDR3 has 15 amino acids. The CDR3 DNA follows: TGTGCCAGCAGCGTAGCGGGAGGGTCTCGAGATACGCAGTATTTT. The encoded protein is CASSVAGGSRDTQYF.

This clonotype occurred a few times. The chain employs TRBV28 and TRBJ2-1, with 7 bases matching TRBD2. There are 15 residues in the CDR3. Germline CDR1 is MDHEN and CDR2 is SYDVKM. V dropped 7 bases and J dropped 7; count of bases not matched to a gene: 13. CDR3 DNA: TGTGCCAGCACTTCTAGGGGCGGGAGAGGGAATGAGCAGTTCTTC. Its protein is CASTSRGGRGNEQFF. Full variable domain (remainder filled in from reference TRBV28 and TRBJ2-1): DVKVTQSSRYLVKRTGEKVFLECVQDMDHENMFWYRQDPGLGLRLIYFSYDVKMKEKGDIPEGYSVSREKKERFSLILESASTNQTSMYLCASTSRGGRGNEQFFGPGTRLTVL.